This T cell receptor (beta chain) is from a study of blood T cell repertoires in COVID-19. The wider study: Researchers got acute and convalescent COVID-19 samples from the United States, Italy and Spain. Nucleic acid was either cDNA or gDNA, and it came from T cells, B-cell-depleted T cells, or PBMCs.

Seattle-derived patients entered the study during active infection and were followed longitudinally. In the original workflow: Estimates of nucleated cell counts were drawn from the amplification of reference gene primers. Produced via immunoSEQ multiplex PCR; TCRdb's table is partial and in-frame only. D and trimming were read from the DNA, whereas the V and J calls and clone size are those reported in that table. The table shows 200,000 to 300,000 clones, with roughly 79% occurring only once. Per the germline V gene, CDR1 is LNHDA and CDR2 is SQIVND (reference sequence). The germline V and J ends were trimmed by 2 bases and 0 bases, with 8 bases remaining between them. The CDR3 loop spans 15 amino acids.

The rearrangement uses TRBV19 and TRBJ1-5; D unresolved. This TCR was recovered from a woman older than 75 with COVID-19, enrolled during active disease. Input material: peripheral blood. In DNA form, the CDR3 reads TGTGCCAGTAGTATAACCCCAGTTAGCAATCAGCCCCAGCATTTT. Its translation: CASSITPVSNQPQHF.